A single sample is the source of the 19 T cell receptor beta chains below, sequenced in a study of long-term antiretroviral therapy in people with HIV. Survey level was the resolution at which the v3.0 immunoSEQ assay ran. The method was immunoSEQ multiplex PCR; TCRdb's version includes in-frame clones alone and lacks a portion of them. The repertoire has around 33,000 clones, roughly four fifths of them found once; the top ten carry under 15%. Source: unsorted PBMCs, taken 0.3 years after starting antiretroviral therapy. Source of these receptors: a man between 18 and 35 years old with HIV.

In its sample, this clone was seen a few times. The CDR3 loop reads CASSDTSNYGYTF. The CDR3 coding sequence is TGTGCCAGCAGTGATACATCTAACTATGGCTACACCTTC. This sequence joins TRBV2 and TRBJ1-2; no definite D call. CDR1 is SNHLY, CDR2 FYNNEI, per germline. The V end was cut by 3 bases, the J end by 0 bases, with 5 bases between. The CDR3 is made up of 13 amino acids.

The V and J genes are TRBV7-2 and TRBJ2-3; 10 positions match TRBD2. Germline V gives CDR1 SGHTA, CDR2 FQGNSA. The junction had 10 bases not matched to a gene; V was cut back by 1 base and J by 3 bases. This CDR3 is built from 18 residues. The CDR3 spells CASSLVVLAGAKTDTQYF. CDR3 sequence (DNA): TGTGCCAGCAGCTTAGTGGTTCTAGCGGGGGCTAAGACAGATACGCAGTATTTT.

The chain couples TRBV5-4 to TRBJ2-7, with 9 bases fitting TRBD2. The V gene end was trimmed by 0 bases and the J gene end by 5 bases; junction bases not matched to a gene: 9. Germline V gives CDR1 SGHNT, CDR2 YYREEE (reference sequence). CDR3 length: 16 amino acids. This CDR3 is CASSLGGGRALDEQYF. DNA for the CDR3: TGTGCCAGCAGCTTGGGAGGCGGGAGGGCCCTCGACGAGCAGTACTTC.

The chain uses TRBV6-5 and TRBJ2-3; the D is unclear. Germline CDR1 MNHEY, CDR2 SVGAGI. Trimming took 6 bases from V and 2 from J, leaving 12 bases between them. The CDR3 contains 14 residues. CDR3 nucleotide sequence: TGTGCCAGCAGCCCTGGGCATCTCACAGATACGCAGTATTTT. Translated, it gives CASSPGHLTDTQYF.

The V and J genes are TRBV27 and TRBJ2-7; TRBD2 agrees at 13 bases. Germline trimming cut 5 bases from V and 4 bases from J; bases unmatched to any gene: 5. Per the germline V gene, CDR1 is MNHEY and CDR2 is SMNVEV (reference sequence). This CDR3 has 15 amino acids. CDR3 sequence reads: CASSLRTSGGYEQYF. The CDR3 DNA is TGTGCCAGCAGTCTACGGACTAGCGGGGGTTACGAGCAGTACTTC.

The V gene is TRBV7-9, the J gene TRBJ2-2; no clear D. Germline assignment: CDR1 SEHNR and CDR2 FQNEAQ (reference sequence). This CDR3 contains 15 residues. V was pared by 4 bases and J by 5 bases, with 14 bases between. The CDR3 bases are TGTGCCAGCAGCTGGTTGGGTTCTGGGACCGGGGAGCTGTTTTTT. Its protein product is CASSWLGSGTGELFF.

The chain links TRBV6-1 to TRBJ1-3; D ambiguous. This CDR3 spans 19 amino acids. Germline loops: CDR1 MNHNS, CDR2 SASEGT. V was trimmed by 2 bases and J by 0 bases, leaving 20 bases between them. The CDR3 coding sequence is TGTGCCAGCAGTGAACGAAGCGTCCCCCTCGGTGCCTCTGGAAACACCATATATTTT. Its protein is CASSERSVPLGASGNTIYF.

The chain uses TRBV27 and TRBJ2-3, with a tentative D call TRBD2 (7 bases). CDR1 MNHEY and CDR2 SMNVEV come from the germline V gene (reference sequence). The V end lost 4 bases, the J end lost 3 bases, and 17 bases lay between the germline ends. The CDR3 covers 16 residues. The CDR3 sequence: CASSSSLGGRTDTQYF. The CDR3 region has the DNA TGTGCCAGCAGTTCCTCCCTGGGGGGGCGGACAGATACGCAGTATTTT.

V usage is TRBV7-2 and J usage is TRBJ2-1; D may correspond to TRBD1 or TRBD2 (5 bases each). The germline V gene encodes CDR1 SGHTA and CDR2 FQGNSA. This CDR3 has 14 amino acids. The V gene lost 5 bases and the J gene lost 3 bases, with 11 bases spanning the gap. In nucleotides, the CDR3 is TGTGCCAGCAGCGGGGGACCGTACTACAATGAGCAGTTCTTC. It yields the protein CASSGGPYYNEQFF.

This clone was seen a single time. This CDR3 is CASSLYVLTGASYNEQFF. The CDR3 DNA follows: TGCGCCAGCAGCCTCTACGTTCTTACAGGGGCTTCCTACAATGAGCAGTTCTTC. The rearrangement uses TRBV4-1 and TRBJ2-1; 7 nucleotides agree with TRBD1. The CDR3 consists of 18 residues. CDR1 and CDR2 from the germline V gene are MGHRA and YSYEKL. The trim removed 4 bases at V and 1 base at J, leaving 13 bases unmatched.

The genes are TRBV11-2 and TRBJ1-5; D gene unclear. The germline gives CDR1 SGHAT, CDR2 FQNNGV. The V end was cut by 5 bases, the J end by 2 bases, with 13 bases between. CDR3 size: 15 residues. CDR3 in DNA: TGTGCCAGCAGCCCCTCCAGGTGGGGCAATCAGCCCCAGCATTTT. It is translated as CASSPSRWGNQPQHF.

The chain links TRBV10-3 to TRBJ1-5; tentative D call: TRBD1 (5 bases). CDR1 and CDR2 from the germline V gene are ENHRY and SYGVKD. The length of the CDR3 is 12 residues. Trimming removed 4 bases at V and 7 bases at J, with 8 bases between. The CDR3 is CAISGGSQPQHF. CDR3 DNA sequence: TGTGCCATCAGTGGGGGGTCCCAGCCCCAGCATTTT.

The V and J genes are TRBV29-1 and TRBJ1-4, with no clear D. The ends were cut back, 1 base at V and 5 bases at J, with 14 bases in the middle. CDR1 and CDR2 (germline): SQVTM, ANQGSEA. The CDR3 totals 15 residues. The CDR3: CSVEVETGLNEKLFF. In DNA, the CDR3 is TGCAGCGTTGAAGTGGAAACGGGTTTAAATGAAAAACTGTTTTTT. The full variable domain, in which reference TRBV29-1 and TRBJ1-4 provide the parts outside the CDR3, is SAVISQKPSRDICQRGTSLTIQCQVDSQVTMMFWYRQQPGQSLTLIATANQGSEATYESGFVIDKFPISRPNLTFSTLTVSNMSPEDSSIYLCSVEVETGLNEKLFFGSGTQLSVL.

The genes are TRBV5-4 and TRBJ2-5; D gene unclear. V shed 3 bases and J shed 5 bases, with 14 bases lying between them. The CDR3 consists of 14 residues. Germline V gives CDR1 SGHNT, CDR2 YYREEE (reference sequence). The CDR3 reads CASSSRPNGETQYF. The CDR3, as DNA: TGTGCCAGCAGCTCGCGACCGAACGGGGAGACCCAGTACTTC.

The chain joins TRBV7-9 to TRBJ2-2; 9 bases align to TRBD2. After removal of 6 bases from V and 2 bases from J, the junction contained 7 bases not matched to a gene. There are 16 residues in the CDR3. CDR1 and CDR2 from the germline V gene are SEHNR and FQNEAQ (reference sequence). CDR3 nucleotide sequence: TGTGCCAGCAGGATACAGGGACTAGCCAACACCGGGGAGCTGTTTTTT. As protein: CASRIQGLANTGELFF.

J is TRBJ1-2 and V is TRBV21-1; TRBD1 is the table's D call, not checked against the DNA. TRBV21-1 is an annotated pseudogene. The CDR3 has 10 amino acids. CDR3 DNA: TGTGCCAGCAGCCCATCATTCTACACCTTC. It yields the protein CASSPSFYTF.

This rearrangement joins TRBV5-1 to TRBJ1-4, with 8 bases aligning to TRBD1. Germline V gives CDR1 SGHRS, CDR2 YFSETQ. V trimming: 4 bases; J trimming: 8 bases; junction bases outside the gene matches: 4. This CDR3 is 13 amino acids long. CDR3 DNA: TGCGCCAGCAGCACAGGGGGGGAAGAAAAACTGTTTTTT. This codes for CASSTGGEEKLFF.

This chain links TRBV28 with TRBJ2-4; D is perhaps TRBD2 (6 bases). The length of the CDR3 is 11 residues. The V gene's germline CDR1 is MDHEN and CDR2 SYDVKM. V was pared by 5 bases and J by 8 bases, with 7 bases between. The CDR3 DNA sequence: TGTGCCAGCAGTCCTAGCGACATTCAGTACTTC. This translates into CASSPSDIQYF.

The rearrangement uses TRBV4-1 and TRBJ2-5; 14 positions agree with TRBD2. Germline V gene data show CDR1 as MGHRA and CDR2 as YSYEKL. The CDR3 totals 15 residues. V lost 6 bases, J lost 3 bases, and 3 bases stayed unmatched. This CDR3 reads CASRKGLAGEETQYF. CDR3 DNA sequence: TGCGCCAGCAGGAAGGGACTAGCGGGGGAAGAGACCCAGTACTTC.